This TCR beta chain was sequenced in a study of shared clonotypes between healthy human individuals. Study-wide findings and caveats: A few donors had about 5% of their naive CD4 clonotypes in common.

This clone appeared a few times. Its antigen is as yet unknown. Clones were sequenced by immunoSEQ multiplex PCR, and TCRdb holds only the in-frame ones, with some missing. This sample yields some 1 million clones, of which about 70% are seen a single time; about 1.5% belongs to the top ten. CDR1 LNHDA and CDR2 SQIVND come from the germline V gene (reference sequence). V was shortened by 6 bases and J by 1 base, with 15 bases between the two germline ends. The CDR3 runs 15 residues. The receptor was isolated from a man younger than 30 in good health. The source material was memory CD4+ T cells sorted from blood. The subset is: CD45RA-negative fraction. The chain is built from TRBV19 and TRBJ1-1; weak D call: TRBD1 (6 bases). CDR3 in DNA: TGTGCCAGTAGGGAAAGGGACACCCGGAACACTGAAGCTTTCTTT. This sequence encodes CASRERDTRNTEAFF. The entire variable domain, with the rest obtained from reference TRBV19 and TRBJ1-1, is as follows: DGGITQSPKYLFRKEGQNVTLSCEQNLNHDAMYWYRQDPGQGLRLIYYSQIVNDFQKGDIAEGYSVSREKKESFPLTVTSAQKNPTAFYLCASRERDTRNTEAFFGQGTRLTVV.